The 14 T cell receptor beta chains below all came from one sample that was sequenced in a study of cytomegalovirus exposure and HLA in healthy donors. Sequencing was performed with immunoSEQ multiplex PCR; in TCRdb, only in-frame clones are kept and a portion is missing. The sample holds about 330,000 clones, around 90% seen once. Sequencing was carried out using PBMCs. The source is a woman in her twenties or thirties in good health and CMV-seropositive.

The V gene is TRBV29-1, the J gene TRBJ2-7, with 14 bases fitting TRBD2. V was clipped by 4 bases and J by 4 bases; unmatched bases: 9. The CDR3 loop spans 16 amino acids. Looked up from germline, CDR1 is SQVTM and CDR2 is ANQGSEA. The CDR3 DNA is TGCAGCGTTGCAGGGACTAGCGGGAGTGTAAATTACGAGCAGTACTTC. It yields the protein CSVAGTSGSVNYEQYF.

This chain uses TRBV6-1 with TRBJ2-7, with no clear D. The germline gives CDR1 MNHNS, CDR2 SASEGT. The CDR3 totals 14 residues. V shed 2 bases and J shed 3 bases, with 11 bases lying between them. The CDR3 DNA sequence: TGTGCCAGCAGTGAATTGCCAGGAAACTACGAGCAGTACTTC. It is translated as CASSELPGNYEQYF.

This clone was observed a few times. This chain uses TRBV30 with TRBJ1-1; a weak D match, TRBD1 (6 bases). Deletions cut 2 bases from V and 5 bases from J, with 12 bases between. The CDR3 spans 13 residues. Germline CDR1 GTSNPN, CDR2 SVGIG (reference sequence). CDR3 sequence (DNA): TGTGCCTGGAGTTTTGGGCAGGGGACTGAAGCTTTCTTT. This gives the protein CAWSFGQGTEAFF.

The V call is TRBV10-3, the J call TRBJ2-3; weak D call: TRBD1 (5 bases). With 8 bases removed from V and 0 bases from J, the gap between germline ends came to 9 bases. The germline gives CDR1 ENHRY, CDR2 SYGVKD. The CDR3 runs to 13 residues. CDR3 sequence: CAILTESTDTQYF. The CDR3 DNA follows: TGTGCCATCTTGACAGAGAGCACAGATACGCAGTATTTT.

The V and J genes are TRBV25-1 and TRBJ1-3; D unclear. The CDR3 has 16 amino acids. The ends were cut back, 4 bases at V and 6 bases at J, with 19 bases in the middle. Germline CDR1 and CDR2: MGHDK and SYGVNS. The CDR3 sequence: CASSGGVRGSKNTIYF. The CDR3 nucleotides are TGTGCCAGCAGTGGAGGAGTGAGAGGGTCTAAAAACACCATATATTTT.

The chain recombines TRBV5-1 with TRBJ2-1; 8 bases match TRBD2. The V gene's germline CDR1 is SGHRS and CDR2 YFSETQ. This CDR3 is built from 15 residues. The V segment lost 2 bases and the J segment 5 bases; nucleotides outside the gene matches: 6. The CDR3 bases are TGCGCCAGCAGCTTTTGGCGGGAGGCGGACAATGAGCAGTTCTTC. Protein sequence: CASSFWREADNEQFF.

The rearrangement joins TRBV21-1 to TRBJ1-2. TRBV21-1 is tagged as a pseudogene. The CDR3 loop spans 14 amino acids. Written as DNA, the CDR3 is TGTGCCAGCAGCAAACCGGGACGGAACTATGGCTACACCTTC. Protein sequence: CASSKPGRNYGYTF.

The V call is TRBV15, the J call TRBJ2-7; TRBD2 matches 7 bases. V dropped 1 base and J dropped 0; count of bases not matched to a gene: 6. Germline V gene lookup returns CDR1 LNHNV and CDR2 YYDKDF (reference sequence). The CDR3 is 16 residues long. The CDR3 DNA is TGTGCCACCAGCAGAGGAGGAGGGAGGGGCTCCTACGAGCAGTACTTC. Its protein is CATSRGGGRGSYEQYF.

The chain carries TRBV10-3 and TRBJ2-7, with 16 nucleotides matching TRBD2. The CDR3 has 19 amino acids. The V and J ends lost 7 bases and 2 bases, in that order; junction bases with no gene match: 14. Germline V CDR1 and CDR2: ENHRY, SYGVKD. The CDR3 loop reads CAIKKTGTSGGGSPYEQYF. The CDR3 bases are TGTGCCATCAAAAAAACCGGGACTAGCGGGGGGGGATCCCCCTACGAGCAGTACTTC.

The chain is built from TRBV9 and TRBJ2-3, with 13 positions matching TRBD2. The CDR3 runs to 17 residues. V shed 4 bases and J 8 bases; nucleotides not matched to a gene: 13. The V gene's germline CDR1 is SGDLS and CDR2 YYNGEE. CDR3 region: CASSFHGTSGKASTQYF. Here the CDR3 DNA reads TGTGCCAGCAGCTTCCACGGGACTAGCGGGAAGGCGTCTACGCAGTATTTT.

As to this clone: In the same sample, other DNA sequences code for this CDR3. This chain joins TRBV5-1 and TRBJ1-2; D is undetermined. Germline-derived CDR1 and CDR2 are SGHRS and YFSETQ. The CDR3 runs 13 residues. V was cut by 0 bases and J by 4 bases, with 7 bases left in between. This CDR3 is CASSLEAAYGYTF. DNA of the CDR3: TGCGCCAGCAGCTTGGAAGCAGCCTATGGCTACACCTTC. The full variable domain, in which reference TRBV5-1 and TRBJ1-2 provide the parts outside the CDR3, is KAGVTQTPRYLIKTRGQQVTLSCSPISGHRSVSWYQQTPGQGLQFLFEYFSETQRNKGNFPGRFSGRQFSNSRSEMNVSTLELGDSALYLCASSLEAAYGYTFGSGTRLTVV.

The rearrangement uses TRBV2 and TRBJ1-2, with D perhaps matching TRBD1 (6 bases). The CDR3 contains 14 residues. CDR1 and CDR2 from the germline V gene are SNHLY and FYNNEI. The V end was cut by 4 bases, the J end by 7 bases, with 16 bases between. CDR3 loop: CASSGTAETGGYTF. Here the CDR3 DNA reads TGTGCCAGCAGTGGGACAGCCGAAACAGGTGGCTACACCTTC.

This clone was observed once. The genes are TRBV27 and TRBJ2-7, with D possibly being TRBD1 (8 bases). The CDR3 spans 15 residues. V lost 6 bases and J lost 1, with 16 bases in between. The V gene's germline CDR1 is MNHEY and CDR2 SMNVEV (reference sequence). The DNA for the CDR3 is TGTGCCAGCAGCCAGGGGGCTAGCGGATCCTACGAGCAGTACTTC. This translates into CASSQGASGSYEQYF.

The chain carries TRBV28 and TRBJ1-2; TRBD1 aligns across 10 bases. The germline CDR1 and CDR2 sequences are MDHEN and SYDVKM. This CDR3 comprises 17 residues. V lost 6 bases and J lost 2; bases outside the gene matches: 12. The chain's CDR3 is CASSSVGQGTVNYGYTF. The CDR3 region has the DNA TGTGCCAGCAGCTCGGTGGGACAGGGGACAGTCAACTATGGCTACACCTTC.